This is a list of T cell receptor beta chains from one sample in a study of T cell responses to AZD1222 COVID-19 vaccine. Generated by immunoSEQ multiplex PCR, the TCRdb table keeps only in-frame clones and is missing some. Among 100,000 or so clones listed, around 90% were seen once. This specimen consisted of peripheral blood, obtained on day 0 of AZD1222 vaccination. These receptors were obtained from an adult in good health. Each CDR3 is given with its conserved first and last residue. The D gene is left open where the match is weak. Rows may omit the clone size; those that give it use once, few, many or a size class.

size: .; J: TRBJ2-2; D: TRBD2; V: TRBV6-2/TRBV6-3; CDR3: CASSRLPGLAGGNGELFF; DNA: TGTGCCAGCAGCCGTCTTCCGGGACTAGCGGGAGGGAACGGGGAGCTGTTTTTT
size: .; J: TRBJ1-5; D: .; V: TRBV12-3/TRBV12-4; CDR3: CASSLSQNQPQHF; DNA: TGTGCCAGCAGTTTATCCCAAAATCAGCCCCAGCATTTT
size: .; J: TRBJ1-2; D: .; V: TRBV29-1; CDR3: CSVDNIGYGYTF; DNA: TGCAGCGTTGATAACATCGGCTATGGCTACACCTTC
size: .; J: TRBJ2-2; D: .; V: TRBV5-1; CDR3: CASSWGQNTGELFF; DNA: TGCGCCAGCAGCTGGGGACAGAACACCGGGGAGCTGTTTTTT
size: once; J: TRBJ2-2; D: TRBD1; V: TRBV19; CDR3: CASSSRQGAGTGELFF; DNA: TGTGCCAGTAGCTCTAGACAGGGGGCGGGCACCGGGGAGCTGTTTTTT
size: .; J: TRBJ2-3; D: TRBD2; V: TRBV14; CDR3: CASSVTSGSTDTQYF; DNA: TGTGCCAGCAGCGTGACTAGCGGAAGCACAGATACGCAGTATTTT
size: .; J: TRBJ1-1; D: TRBD1; V: TRBV2; CDR3: CASNLGQITEAFF; DNA: TGTGCCAGCAACCTGGGACAGATCACTGAAGCTTTCTTT
size: .; J: TRBJ2-5; D: .; V: TRBV30; CDR3: CAWMSYETQYF; DNA: TGTGCCTGGATGTCCTACGAGACCCAGTACTTC
size: .; J: TRBJ2-3; D: .; V: TRBV5-6; CDR3: CASSLALKSTDTQYF; DNA: TGTGCCAGCAGCTTGGCCTTGAAGAGCACAGATACGCAGTATTTT
size: .; J: TRBJ2-3; D: .; V: TRBV5-4; CDR3: CASLGGPSTDTQYF; DNA: TGTGCCAGCTTGGGGGGGCCCTCGACAGATACGCAGTATTTT
size: .; J: TRBJ2-3; D: TRBD2; V: TRBV27; CDR3: CASTPGLDVLDTQYF; DNA: TGTGCCAGCACCCCGGGACTAGATGTTCTCGATACGCAGTATTTT
size: .; J: TRBJ1-1; D: .; V: TRBV5-1; CDR3: CASSFAGGSKNTEAFF; DNA: TGCGCCAGCAGCTTTGCGGGGGGCTCCAAGAACACTGAAGCTTTCTTT
size: .; J: TRBJ1-5; D: .; V: TRBV18; CDR3: CASSPGEAQPQHF; DNA: TGTGCCAGCTCACCAGGGGAGGCCCAGCCCCAGCATTTT
size: few; J: TRBJ2-2; D: .; V: TRBV10-1; CDR3: CASSASRTGELFF; DNA: TGCGCCAGCAGTGCGAGTAGGACCGGGGAGCTGTTTTTT
size: once; J: TRBJ1-1; D: TRBD1; V: TRBV28; CDR3: CASRRQGLNTEAFF; DNA: TGTGCCAGCAGACGACAGGGTTTGAACACTGAAGCTTTCTTT
size: .; J: TRBJ2-3; D: .; V: TRBV5-1; CDR3: CASSLEGAGSMQYF; DNA: TGCGCCAGCAGCTTGGAGGGCGCGGGGTCAATGCAGTATTTT
size: .; J: TRBJ2-7; D: .; V: TRBV9; CDR3: CASRRWWGPPLYEQYF; DNA: TGTGCCAGCAGGAGGTGGTGGGGACCCCCCCTATACGAGCAGTACTTC
size: .; J: TRBJ2-5; D: .; V: TRBV5-1; CDR3: CASSLQGPETQYF; DNA: TGCGCCAGCAGCTTACAGGGCCCAGAGACCCAGTACTTC
size: .; J: TRBJ2-1; D: .; V: TRBV18; CDR3: CASSPNRDIEQFF; DNA: TGTGCCAGCTCACCGAACCGGGACATTGAGCAGTTCTTC
size: .; J: TRBJ1-1; D: .; V: TRBV19; CDR3: CASSIAWGRGMNTEAFF; DNA: TGTGCCAGTAGTATAGCTTGGGGGCGCGGGATGAACACTGAAGCTTTCTTT
size: .; J: TRBJ2-5; D: TRBD1; V: TRBV5-1; CDR3: CASSGDRGPPQETQYF; DNA: TGCGCCAGCAGCGGGGACAGGGGGCCTCCCCAAGAGACCCAGTACTTC
size: .; J: TRBJ2-7; D: TRBD1; V: TRBV27; CDR3: CASSWGTGPYEQYF; DNA: TGTGCCAGCAGTTGGGGGACAGGGCCCTACGAGCAGTACTTC